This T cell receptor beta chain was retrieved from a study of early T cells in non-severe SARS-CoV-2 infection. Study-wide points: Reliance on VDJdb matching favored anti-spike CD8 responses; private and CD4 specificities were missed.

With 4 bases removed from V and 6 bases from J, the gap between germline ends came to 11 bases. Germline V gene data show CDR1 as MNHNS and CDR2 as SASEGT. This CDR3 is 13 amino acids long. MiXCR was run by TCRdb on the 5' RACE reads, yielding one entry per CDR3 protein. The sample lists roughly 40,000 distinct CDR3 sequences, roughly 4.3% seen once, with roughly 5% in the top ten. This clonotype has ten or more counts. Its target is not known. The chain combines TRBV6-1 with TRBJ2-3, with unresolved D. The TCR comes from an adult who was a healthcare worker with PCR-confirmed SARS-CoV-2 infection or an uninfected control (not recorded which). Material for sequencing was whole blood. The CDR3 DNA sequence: TGTGCCAGCAGTGTATACACTCAGGATACGCAGTATTTT. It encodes CASSVYTQDTQYF.